This T cell receptor (beta chain) is from a study of T cells in Graves' hyperthyroidism and ophthalmopathy. Notes on the study in general: Most thyroid clonotypes expanded above 0.001 appeared in blood too.

Amplification of TCR beta CDR3 regions used RNA as the template. When the TCR CDR3 underwent first-round RT-PCR, the HTBI primer set was used. TCRdb fed the multiplex PCR reads into MiXCR, producing one record per CDR3 protein. This sample has roughly 500,000 distinct CDR3 sequences, with less than 25% found just once. The CDR3 consists of 12 residues. Between the trimmed V and J ends, which lost 4 bases and 4 bases, there was a span of 10 bases. CDR1 is GTSNPN, CDR2 SVGIG, per germline (reference sequence). Among ophthalmopathy patients, the Clinical Activity Score reached at least 3, the NOSPECS grade reached at least 4, and duration remained under 3 months. Diagnoses were made from clinical symptoms, serum measures (thyroxine and TRAb), thyroid ultrasound and orbital computed tomography. This clonotype was observed many times. The antigen is unknown.

The J gene is TRBJ1-1, the V gene TRBV30; the D is unclear. Sequencing was done on a sample of blood. The clonotype originates from a woman in her twenties or thirties with Graves' ophthalmopathy. CDR3 in DNA: TGTGCCTGGACCCTCCCAGGCACTGAAGCTTTCTTT. It yields the protein CAWTLPGTEAFF.